A single sample is the source of the 20 T cell receptor beta chains below, sequenced in a study of T cell responses to AZD1222 COVID-19 vaccine. Sequencing used immunoSEQ multiplex PCR; TCRdb keeps in-frame clones, though not all of them. The sample carries about 140,000 clones, about nine tenths recorded once. The input for sequencing was peripheral blood, taken on day 0 of AZD1222 vaccination. The origin of the receptors is an adult in good health.

This chain uses TRBV9 with TRBJ2-7; tentative D call: TRBD2 (6 bases). Germline V gene lookup returns CDR1 SGDLS and CDR2 YYNGEE. The V gene lost 3 bases and the J gene lost 3 bases, with 13 bases spanning the gap. The CDR3 runs 14 residues. CDR3 loop: CASSAAGSLYEQYF. In DNA, the CDR3 is TGTGCCAGCAGCGCTGCGGGGTCCCTCTACGAGCAGTACTTC.

This clone was observed once. This chain uses TRBV5-8 with TRBJ2-7, with TRBD2 matching 10 bases. CDR1 is SGHTS and CDR2 is YDEGEE in the germline V gene. The CDR3 consists of 17 residues. The V segment lost 4 bases and the J segment 4 bases; nucleotides outside the gene matches: 14. CDR3 protein: CASSATNSGRIRYEQYF. CDR3 bases: TGTGCCAGCAGCGCAACAAATAGCGGGAGGATTAGGTACGAGCAGTACTTC.

The chain is built from TRBV28 and TRBJ1-2; D gene ambiguous. V was clipped by 8 bases and J by 1 base, with 11 bases between them. Germline V gives CDR1 MDHEN, CDR2 SYDVKM. The CDR3 totals 13 residues. DNA for the CDR3: TGTGCCAGCTTGACGAACCTTAACTATGGCTACACCTTC. Its protein is CASLTNLNYGYTF.

CDR3 DNA: TGTGCCAGCAGTGAAGATGGGGGGCTAGGGAATTCACCCCTCCACTTT. This encodes CASSEDGGLGNSPLHF. This chain joins TRBV6-1 and TRBJ1-6; perhaps TRBD1 as D (6 bases). CDR3 length: 16 residues. Trimming cost V 1 base and J 7 bases, with 14 bases left between them. Germline V gene data show CDR1 as MNHNS and CDR2 as SASEGT.

The chain has TRBV7-9 and TRBJ1-4; 7 bases line up with TRBD1. The germline V gene has CDR1 SEHNR and CDR2 FQNEAQ (reference sequence). The V and J ends lost 6 bases and 0 bases, in that order; junction bases with no gene match: 10. The CDR3 runs to 17 residues. For the CDR3, the DNA is TGTGCCAGCAGGTCGGGACAGAAATTTGCAACTAATGAAAAACTGTTTTTT. It yields the protein CASRSGQKFATNEKLFF.

The chain is built from TRBV18 and TRBJ2-3; TRBD1 matches at 8 bases. V shed 5 bases and J 1 base; nucleotides not matched to a gene: 5. This CDR3 has 15 residues. Germline-derived CDR1 and CDR2 are KGHSH and LQKENI. The CDR3 region is CASSKDRGGTDTQYF. The CDR3 coding sequence is TGTGCCAGCTCAAAAGACAGGGGCGGCACAGATACGCAGTATTTT. The full variable domain, completed using reference TRBV18 and TRBJ2-3, is NAGVMQNPRHLVRRRGQEARLRCSPMKGHSHVYWYRQLPEEGLKFMVYLQKENIIDESGMPKERFSAEFPKEGPSILRIQQVVRGDSAAYFCASSKDRGGTDTQYFGPGTRLTVL.

J is TRBJ1-4 and V is TRBV18; 8 nucleotides line up with TRBD1. This CDR3 is built from 15 residues. CDR1 KGHSH and CDR2 LQKENI come from the germline V gene. J gave up 5 bases and V 3 bases, and 5 bases lay outside the gene matches. The CDR3, as DNA: TGTGCCAGCTCACCTAGGACAGGGAAGAATGAAAAACTGTTTTTT. Amino acid sequence: CASSPRTGKNEKLFF.

V usage is TRBV11-3 and J usage is TRBJ2-2, with 8 bases aligning to TRBD2. Germline V gives CDR1 SGHNT, CDR2 YENEEA. CDR3 length: 14 residues. J gave up 6 bases and V 5 bases, and 5 bases lay outside the gene matches. The CDR3 DNA sequence: TGTGCCAGCAGCCCGGGGACTAGGGCCGGGGAGCTGTTTTTT. Its protein product is CASSPGTRAGELFF.

The V and J genes are TRBV18 and TRBJ1-1; no reliable D call. Deletions cut 1 base from V and 2 bases from J, with 11 bases between. CDR3 size: 15 residues. The V gene's germline CDR1 is KGHSH and CDR2 LQKENI. The DNA for the CDR3 is TGTGCCAGCTCACCACTCATCGACATCAACACTGAAGCTTTCTTT. This gives the protein CASSPLIDINTEAFF.

CDR3 DNA sequence: TGTGCCAGCAGCCAAGTTGGGGTTGGCGGGCACGAGCAGTACTTC. Translated: CASSQVGVGGHEQYF. The V gene is TRBV4-2, the J gene TRBJ2-7; maybe TRBD2 (5 bases). Germline assignment: CDR1 LGHNA and CDR2 YNFKEQ. The V end was cut by 1 base, the J end by 5 bases, with 15 bases between. CDR3 length: 15 amino acids.

The J gene is TRBJ2-7, the V gene TRBV18; 7 bases agree with TRBD1. This CDR3 comprises 12 residues. Losses at the gene ends were 10 bases for V and 7 bases for J; bases not matched to a gene: 10. Looked up from germline, CDR1 is KGHSH and CDR2 is LQKENI. CDR3 sequence (DNA): TGTGCCACAACAGGGACAGCGAATGAGCAGTACTTC. Amino acid sequence: CATTGTANEQYF.

This rearrangement joins TRBV6-5 to TRBJ1-2; no clear D. This CDR3 has 15 amino acids. Trimming left V 0 bases short and J 6 bases short, with 14 bases between. Germline values: CDR1 MNHEY, CDR2 SVGAGI. In nucleotides, the CDR3 is TGTGCCAGCAGTTACTCCGGTCTCATGGCCGATGGCTACACCTTC. It encodes CASSYSGLMADGYTF.

The chain carries TRBV7-9 and TRBJ1-1; 7 bases are a match to TRBD1. This CDR3 contains 15 residues. The germline V gene has CDR1 SEHNR and CDR2 FQNEAQ (reference sequence). The V gene end was trimmed by 0 bases and the J gene end by 1 base; junction bases not matched to a gene: 2. CDR3 amino acids: CASSLAGQPNTEAFF. Written as DNA, the CDR3 is TGTGCCAGCAGCTTAGCGGGACAGCCGAACACTGAAGCTTTCTTT. Combining the CDR3 with reference TRBV7-9 and TRBJ1-1 gives the whole variable domain DTGVSQNPRHKITKRGQNVTFRCDPISEHNRLYWYRQTLGQGPEFLTYFQNEAQLEKSRLLSDRFSAERPKGSFSTLEIQRTEQGDSAMYLCASSLAGQPNTEAFFGQGTRLTVV.

V is TRBV11-2 and J is TRBJ1-1; D is ambiguous. The CDR3 extends over 15 amino acids. Germline CDR1 SGHAT, CDR2 FQNNGV. The V end lost 1 base, the J end lost 1 base, and 10 bases lay between the germline ends. CDR3 bases: TGTGCCAGCAGCTTAGGACCGGGTAAGAACACTGAAGCTTTCTTT. It is translated as CASSLGPGKNTEAFF.

The rearrangement links TRBV4-2 to TRBJ1-4; no clear D gene. Deletions cut 0 bases from V and 5 bases from J, with 13 bases between. CDR1 LGHNA and CDR2 YNFKEQ come from the germline V gene. The CDR3 sequence is 16 residues long. CDR3 DNA sequence: TGTGCCAGCAGCCAAGAAGGACGGGGTGTGAATGAAAAACTGTTTTTT. It codes for CASSQEGRGVNEKLFF.

This chain links TRBV30 with TRBJ1-1; D uncertain. This CDR3 has 12 residues. The V and J ends lost 3 bases and 0 bases respectively, with 5 bases between them. Per the germline V gene, CDR1 is GTSNPN and CDR2 is SVGIG (reference sequence). The CDR3 sequence is CAWRVLNTEAFF. The CDR3 DNA follows: TGTGCCTGGAGGGTCTTGAACACTGAAGCTTTCTTT.

V usage is TRBV27 and J usage is TRBJ2-1; 10 bases align to TRBD2. The CDR3 is 16 amino acids. Germline CDR1 reads MNHEY; CDR2 reads SMNVEV (reference sequence). V dropped 1 base and J dropped 8; count of bases not matched to a gene: 8. The CDR3 DNA is TGTGCCAGCAGTTTATTGCTAGCGGGAGTACCCCATGAGCAGTTCTTC. As protein: CASSLLLAGVPHEQFF.

The CDR3 DNA sequence: TGTGCCAGCAGCTTTTGGGGGAACACTGAAGCTTTCTTT. Encoded protein: CASSFWGNTEAFF. The chain combines TRBV11-2 with TRBJ1-1; D is uncertain. The CDR3 consists of 13 residues. Trimming removed 3 bases at V and 1 base at J, with 6 bases between. Germline CDR1 SGHAT, CDR2 FQNNGV.

The CDR3 bases are TGTGCCAGCAGGGACTTGTACCAAGAGACCCAGTACTTC. Translating gives CASRDLYQETQYF. The chain employs TRBV6-5 and TRBJ2-5; D possibly corresponds to TRBD2 (5 bases). The CDR3 has 13 amino acids. The germline V gene has CDR1 MNHEY and CDR2 SVGAGI. Between the trimmed V and J ends, which lost 6 bases and 0 bases, there was a span of 8 bases.

The chain uses TRBV20-1 and TRBJ2-5, with D unresolved. The germline V and J ends were trimmed by 6 bases and 5 bases, with 7 bases remaining between them. From germline, CDR1 is DFQATT and CDR2 SNEGSKA (reference sequence). This CDR3 contains 10 residues. The CDR3 reads CSALGETQYF. CDR3 nucleotides: TGCAGTGCATTGGGTGAGACCCAGTACTTC.